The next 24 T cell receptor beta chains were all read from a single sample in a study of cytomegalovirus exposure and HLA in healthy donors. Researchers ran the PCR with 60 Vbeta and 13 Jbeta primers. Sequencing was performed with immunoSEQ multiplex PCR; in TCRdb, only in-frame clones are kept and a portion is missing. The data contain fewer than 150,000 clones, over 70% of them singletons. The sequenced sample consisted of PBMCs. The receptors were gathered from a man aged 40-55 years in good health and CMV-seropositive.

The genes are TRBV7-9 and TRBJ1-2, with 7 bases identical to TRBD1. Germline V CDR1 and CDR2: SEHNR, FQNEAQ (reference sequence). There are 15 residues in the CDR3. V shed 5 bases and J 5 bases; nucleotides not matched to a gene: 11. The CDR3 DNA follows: TGTGCCAGCAGCCAGGGGGACAGACACTCTTATGGCTACACCTTC. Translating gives CASSQGDRHSYGYTF.

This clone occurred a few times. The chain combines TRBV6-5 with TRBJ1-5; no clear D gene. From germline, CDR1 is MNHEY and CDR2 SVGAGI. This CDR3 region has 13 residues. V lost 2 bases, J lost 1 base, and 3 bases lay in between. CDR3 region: CASSYRSNQPQHF. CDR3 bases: TGTGCCAGCAGTTACCGGAGCAATCAGCCCCAGCATTTT.

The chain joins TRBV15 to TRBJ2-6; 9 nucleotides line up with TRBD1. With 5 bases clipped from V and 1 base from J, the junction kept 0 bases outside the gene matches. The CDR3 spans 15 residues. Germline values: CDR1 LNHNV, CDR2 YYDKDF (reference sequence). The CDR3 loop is CATSDRGSGANVLTF. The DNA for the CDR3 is TGTGCCACCAGCGACAGGGGGTCTGGGGCCAACGTCCTGACTTTC.

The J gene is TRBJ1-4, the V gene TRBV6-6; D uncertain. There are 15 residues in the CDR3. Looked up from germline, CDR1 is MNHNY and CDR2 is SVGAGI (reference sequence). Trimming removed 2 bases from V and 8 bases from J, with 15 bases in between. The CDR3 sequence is CASSYLPGLEEKLFF. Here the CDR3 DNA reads TGTGCCAGCAGTTACCTACCGGGATTGGAGGAAAAACTGTTTTTT.

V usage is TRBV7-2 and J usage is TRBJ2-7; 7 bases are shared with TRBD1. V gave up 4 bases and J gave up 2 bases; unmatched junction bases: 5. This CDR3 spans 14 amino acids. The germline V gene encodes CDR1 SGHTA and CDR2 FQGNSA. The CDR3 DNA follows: TGTGCCAGCAGCTCCAGGACAGGCCCCTACGAGCAGTACTTC. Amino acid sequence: CASSSRTGPYEQYF.

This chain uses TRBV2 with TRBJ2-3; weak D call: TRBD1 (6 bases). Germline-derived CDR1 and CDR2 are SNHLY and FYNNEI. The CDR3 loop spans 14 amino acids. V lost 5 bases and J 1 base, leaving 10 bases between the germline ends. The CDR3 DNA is TGTGCCAGCAGTAGGACAGAAGGCACAGATACGCAGTATTTT. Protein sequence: CASSRTEGTDTQYF.

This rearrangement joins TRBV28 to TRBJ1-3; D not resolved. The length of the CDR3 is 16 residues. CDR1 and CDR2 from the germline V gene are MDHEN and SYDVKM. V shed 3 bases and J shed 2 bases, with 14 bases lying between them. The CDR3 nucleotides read TGTGCCAGCAGTTTCCCCATCAGTCAAGCTGGAAACACCATATATTTT. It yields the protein CASSFPISQAGNTIYF.

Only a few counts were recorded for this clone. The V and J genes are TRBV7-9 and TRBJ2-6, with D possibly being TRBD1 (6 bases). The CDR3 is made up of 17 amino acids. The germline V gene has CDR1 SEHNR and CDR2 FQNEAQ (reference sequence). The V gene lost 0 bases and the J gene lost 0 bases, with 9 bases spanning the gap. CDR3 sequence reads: CASSLARQVSGANVLTF. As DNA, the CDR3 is TGTGCCAGCAGCTTAGCTCGACAGGTCTCTGGGGCCAACGTCCTGACTTTC. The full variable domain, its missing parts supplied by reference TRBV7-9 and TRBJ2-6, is DTGVSQNPRHKITKRGQNVTFRCDPISEHNRLYWYRQTLGQGPEFLTYFQNEAQLEKSRLLSDRFSAERPKGSFSTLEIQRTEQGDSAMYLCASSLARQVSGANVLTFGAGSRLTVL.

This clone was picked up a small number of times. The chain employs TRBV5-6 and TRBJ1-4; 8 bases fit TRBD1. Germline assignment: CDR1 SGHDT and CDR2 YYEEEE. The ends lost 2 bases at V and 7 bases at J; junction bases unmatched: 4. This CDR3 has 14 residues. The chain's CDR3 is CASSFGTGGEKLFF. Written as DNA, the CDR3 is TGTGCCAGCAGCTTCGGGACAGGAGGTGAAAAACTGTTTTTT.

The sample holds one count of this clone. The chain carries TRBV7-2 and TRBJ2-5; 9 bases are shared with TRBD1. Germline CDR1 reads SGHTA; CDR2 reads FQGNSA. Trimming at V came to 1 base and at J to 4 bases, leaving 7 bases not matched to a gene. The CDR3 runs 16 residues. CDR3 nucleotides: TGTGCCAGCAGCTTAGGGTTGACAGGGGGAAGAGAGACCCAGTACTTC. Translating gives CASSLGLTGGRETQYF.

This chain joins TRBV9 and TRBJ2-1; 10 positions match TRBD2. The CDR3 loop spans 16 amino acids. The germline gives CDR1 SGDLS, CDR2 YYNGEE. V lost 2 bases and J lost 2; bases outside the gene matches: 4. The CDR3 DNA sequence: TGTGCCAGCAGCGTCTCGAGCGGGAGGGCCTACAATGAGCAGTTCTTC. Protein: CASSVSSGRAYNEQFF.

The CDR3 region has the DNA TGCAGCGGAGGAGTTACTAGCGGGAACACCGGGGAGCTGTTTTTT. This translates into CSGGVTSGNTGELFF. V and J are TRBV29-1 and TRBJ2-2; the match to TRBD2 covers 8 bases. V shed 7 bases and J 1 base; nucleotides not matched to a gene: 8. The CDR3 has 15 amino acids. The V gene's germline CDR1 is SQVTM and CDR2 ANQGSEA.

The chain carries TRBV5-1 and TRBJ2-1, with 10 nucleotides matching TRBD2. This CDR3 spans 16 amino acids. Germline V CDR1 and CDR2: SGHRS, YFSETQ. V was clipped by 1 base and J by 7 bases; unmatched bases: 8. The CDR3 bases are TGCGCCAGCAGCTTGTACACTAGCGGGATTACAAATGAGCAGTTCTTC. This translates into CASSLYTSGITNEQFF.

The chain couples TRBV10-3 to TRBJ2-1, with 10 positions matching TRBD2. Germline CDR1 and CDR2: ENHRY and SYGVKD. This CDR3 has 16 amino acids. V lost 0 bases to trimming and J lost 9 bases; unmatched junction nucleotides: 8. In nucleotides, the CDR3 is TGTGCCATCAGTGAGTCGGGGACTAGCGCCTGGGGTGAGCAGTTCTTC. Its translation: CAISESGTSAWGEQFF.

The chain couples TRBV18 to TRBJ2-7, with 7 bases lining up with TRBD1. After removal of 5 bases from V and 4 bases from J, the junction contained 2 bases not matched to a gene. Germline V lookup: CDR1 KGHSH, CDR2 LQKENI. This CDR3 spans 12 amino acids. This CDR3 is CASSVQGYEQYF. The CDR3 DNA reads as TGTGCCAGCTCAGTACAGGGGTACGAGCAGTACTTC.

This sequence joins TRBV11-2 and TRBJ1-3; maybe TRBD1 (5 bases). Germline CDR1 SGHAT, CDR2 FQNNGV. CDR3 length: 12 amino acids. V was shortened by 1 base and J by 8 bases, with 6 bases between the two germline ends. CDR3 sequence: CASSLGGDTIYF. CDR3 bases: TGTGCCAGCAGCTTAGGGGGGGACACCATATATTTT. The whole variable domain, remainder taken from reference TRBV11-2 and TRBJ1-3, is EAGVAQSPRYKIIEKRQSVAFWCNPISGHATLYWYQQILGQGPKLLIQFQNNGVVDDSQLPKDRFSAERLKGVDSTLKIQPAKLEDSAVYLCASSLGGDTIYFGEGSWLTVV.

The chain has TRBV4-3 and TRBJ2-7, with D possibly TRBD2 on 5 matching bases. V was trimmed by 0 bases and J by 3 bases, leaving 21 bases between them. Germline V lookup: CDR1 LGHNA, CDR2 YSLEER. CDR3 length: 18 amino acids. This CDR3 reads CASSQDIAAGGRIYEQYF. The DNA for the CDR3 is TGCGCCAGCAGCCAAGATATTGCGGCGGGTGGACGGATCTACGAGCAGTACTTC.

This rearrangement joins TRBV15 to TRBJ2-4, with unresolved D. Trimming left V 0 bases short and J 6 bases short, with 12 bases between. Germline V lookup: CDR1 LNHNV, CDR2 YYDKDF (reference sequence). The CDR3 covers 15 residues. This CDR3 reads CATSRDIARGNIQYF. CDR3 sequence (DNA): TGTGCCACCAGCAGAGATATCGCCCGAGGAAACATTCAGTACTTC.

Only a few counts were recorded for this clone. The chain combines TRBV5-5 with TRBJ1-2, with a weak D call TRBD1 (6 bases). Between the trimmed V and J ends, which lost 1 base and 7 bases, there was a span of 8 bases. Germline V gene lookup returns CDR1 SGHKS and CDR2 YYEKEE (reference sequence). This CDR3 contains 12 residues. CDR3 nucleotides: TGTGCCAGCAGCTTGCAGGGGTTTGGCTACACCTTC. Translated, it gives CASSLQGFGYTF.

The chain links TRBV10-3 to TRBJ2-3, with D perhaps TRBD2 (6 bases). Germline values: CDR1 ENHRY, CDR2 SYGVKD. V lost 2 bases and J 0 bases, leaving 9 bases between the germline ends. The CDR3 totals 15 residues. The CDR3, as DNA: TGTGCCATCAGTGAGGGGACTGGTAGCACAGATACGCAGTATTTT. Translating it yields CAISEGTGSTDTQYF.

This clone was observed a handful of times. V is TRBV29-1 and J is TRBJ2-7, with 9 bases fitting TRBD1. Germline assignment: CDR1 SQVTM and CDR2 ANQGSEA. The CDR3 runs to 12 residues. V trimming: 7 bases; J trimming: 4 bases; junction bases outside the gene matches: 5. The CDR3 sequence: CSAGTGFYEQYF. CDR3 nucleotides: TGCAGCGCAGGGACAGGGTTTTACGAGCAGTACTTC.

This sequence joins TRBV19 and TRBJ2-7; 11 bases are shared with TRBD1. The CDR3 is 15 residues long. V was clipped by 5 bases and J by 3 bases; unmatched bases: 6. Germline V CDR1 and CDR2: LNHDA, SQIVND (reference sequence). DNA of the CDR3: TGTGCCAGTAGTCCCTCCGGGACAGGGGGCTACGAGCAGTACTTC. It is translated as CASSPSGTGGYEQYF.

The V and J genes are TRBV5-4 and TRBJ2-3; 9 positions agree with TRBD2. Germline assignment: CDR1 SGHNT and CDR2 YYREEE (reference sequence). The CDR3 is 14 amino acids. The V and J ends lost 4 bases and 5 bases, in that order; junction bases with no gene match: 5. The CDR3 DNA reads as TGTGCCAGCAGCACGATTAGCGGGAGAGATACGCAGTATTTT. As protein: CASSTISGRDTQYF.

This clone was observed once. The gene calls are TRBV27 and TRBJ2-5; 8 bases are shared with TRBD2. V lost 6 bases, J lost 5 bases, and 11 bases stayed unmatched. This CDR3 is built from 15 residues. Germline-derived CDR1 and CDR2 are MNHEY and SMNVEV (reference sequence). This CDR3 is CASSSLGTSRETQYF. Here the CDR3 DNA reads TGTGCCAGCAGCAGCCTCGGGACTAGTCGGGAGACCCAGTACTTC.